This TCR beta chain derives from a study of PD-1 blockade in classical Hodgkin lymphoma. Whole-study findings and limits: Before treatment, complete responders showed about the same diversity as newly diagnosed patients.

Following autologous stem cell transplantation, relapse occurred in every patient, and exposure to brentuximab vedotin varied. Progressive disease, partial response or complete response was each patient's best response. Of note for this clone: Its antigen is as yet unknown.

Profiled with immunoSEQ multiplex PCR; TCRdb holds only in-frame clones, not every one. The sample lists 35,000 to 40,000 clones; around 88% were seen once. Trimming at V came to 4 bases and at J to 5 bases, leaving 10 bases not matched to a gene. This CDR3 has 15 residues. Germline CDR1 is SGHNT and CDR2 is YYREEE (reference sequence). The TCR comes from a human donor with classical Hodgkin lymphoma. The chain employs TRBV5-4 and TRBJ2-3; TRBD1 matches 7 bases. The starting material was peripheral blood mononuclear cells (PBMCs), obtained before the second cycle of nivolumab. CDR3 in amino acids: CASSLPGQRKDTQYF. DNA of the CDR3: TGTGCCAGCAGCCTGCCGGGACAGAGGAAAGATACGCAGTATTTT.